This TCR beta chain was captured by sequencing in a study of blood T cell repertoires in COVID-19. At the level of the study: From the United States, Italy and Spain came samples of acute and convalescent COVID-19. In each case, the material was cDNA or gDNA derived from T cells, B-cell-depleted T cells, or PBMCs.

As originally analysed: Nucleated cell counts were estimated from reference gene primer amplification. Sequencing was performed with immunoSEQ multiplex PCR; in TCRdb, only in-frame clones are kept and a portion is missing. The D gene and trimming were derived from the DNA, and the V and J assignments and clone size from that table. The sample holds about half a million clones, approximately 83% seen once. Source material: peripheral blood. This receptor was obtained from a human donor in a cohort sampled during active COVID-19.

CDR3 coding DNA: TGTGCCAGTAGGGAGAGGGGGACGGAGACCCAGTACTTC. As protein: CASRERGTETQYF. The rearrangement joins TRBV19 to TRBJ2-5, with D tentatively TRBD1 (6 bases). This CDR3 comprises 13 residues. Trimming took 6 bases from V and 5 from J, leaving 13 bases between them. The germline V gene encodes CDR1 LNHDA and CDR2 SQIVND (reference sequence).